Following are 24 T cell receptor beta chains from one sample sequenced in a study of blood T cells in healthy people across ages. A second about 7 to 12 cycle PCR used barcoded and J-beta primers. TCRdb re-derived calls from the 5' RACE reads in MiXCR, one entry per CDR3 protein. The table records 630,000 or so distinct CDR3 sequences, under 30% of them present only once. The sequencing input was blood. The receptor source for this set is an elderly woman in good health.

This chain links TRBV12-3 or TRBV12-4 with TRBJ1-6; 9 bases align to TRBD1. J gave up 8 bases and V 5 bases, and 4 bases lay outside the gene matches. The CDR3 has 14 amino acids. This CDR3 is CASSPQGADSPLHF. CDR3 nucleotide sequence: TGTGCCAGCAGTCCACAGGGGGCAGATTCACCCCTCCACTTT.

With regard to this clonotype: Compared with germline, one end of the junction differs, possibly owing to a read error. The chain joins TRBV2 to TRBJ1-2; 9 nucleotides match TRBD1. The CDR3 contains 13 residues. Per the germline V gene, CDR1 is SNHLY and CDR2 is FYNNEI. The CDR3 is CASREQGAPGCTF. DNA of the CDR3: TGTGCCAGCAGGGAACAGGGGGCGCCTGGCTGCACCTTC.

A note on this clonotype: Being one base from a much bigger clone, this may be a read error. The chain carries TRBV4-1 and TRBJ1-2; D unresolved. CDR1 and CDR2 (germline): MGHRA, YSYEKL. V was clipped by 0 bases and J by 6 bases, with 14 bases between them. The CDR3 has 15 amino acids. The CDR3 DNA is TGCGCCAGCAGCCAAGAGCCCAGCCGCAACCATGGCTACACCTTC. Protein product: CASSQEPSRNHGYTF.

This clonotype appeared a few times. The chain employs TRBV5-1 and TRBJ2-2; 13 bases align to TRBD2. The germline V gene has CDR1 SGHRS and CDR2 YFSETQ. V was pared by 4 bases and J by 8 bases, with 5 bases of the junction left unmatched. The CDR3 has 15 amino acids. The CDR3: CASSPGLAGYGELFF. DNA for the CDR3: TGCGCCAGCAGCCCGGGACTAGCGGGGTATGGGGAGCTGTTTTTT. Variable domain in full (rest from reference TRBV5-1 and TRBJ2-2): KAGVTQTPRYLIKTRGQQVTLSCSPISGHRSVSWYQQTPGQGLQFLFEYFSETQRNKGNFPGRFSGRQFSNSRSEMNVSTLELGDSALYLCASSPGLAGYGELFFGEGSRLTVL.

This clonotype was found a few times. V usage is TRBV7-9 and J usage is TRBJ2-1, with D maybe TRBD2 (5 bases). V shed 3 bases and J shed 12 bases, with 18 bases lying between them. The CDR3 covers 14 residues. The germline V gene encodes CDR1 SEHNR and CDR2 FQNEAQ (reference sequence). The CDR3 region is CASSFPEASRGQFF. The CDR3 DNA reads as TGTGCCAGCAGCTTCCCCGAGGCTTCCCGGGGGCAGTTCTTC.

The table lists this clonotype with many counts. The rearrangement links TRBV12-3 or TRBV12-4 to TRBJ1-1; D remains unclear. V dropped 5 bases and J dropped 10 bases, with 11 bases sitting between them. The CDR3 spans 11 residues. CDR3: CASSPRGSAFF. The DNA for the CDR3 is TGTGCCAGCAGTCCGCGGGGTTCAGCTTTCTTT.

This clonotype occurred a few times. The rearrangement joins TRBV9 to TRBJ2-3; 8 bases map to TRBD2. V trimming: 4 bases; J trimming: 3 bases; junction bases outside the gene matches: 10. Germline V gene lookup returns CDR1 SGDLS and CDR2 YYNGEE. The CDR3 length is 16 residues. CDR3 bases: TGTGCCAGCAGCCCCGGTGCCGGGGGGGCGACAGATACGCAGTATTTT. Protein product: CASSPGAGGATDTQYF.

About this clonotype: A much larger clone differs by one base, so this may be a read error. The chain carries TRBV20-1 and TRBJ2-1, with TRBD2 matching 7 bases. This CDR3 region has 12 residues. Germline V CDR1 and CDR2: DFQATT, SNEGSKA (reference sequence). CDR3 bases: TGCAGGGCTTTCTGGGAGGGAACCCAGCAGTTCTTC. Protein product: CRAFWEGTQQFF.

The chain links TRBV5-6 to TRBJ2-2; D may be TRBD1 (5 bases). V was pared by 4 bases and J by 6 bases, with 10 bases between. Germline CDR1 reads SGHDT; CDR2 reads YYEEEE. The CDR3 consists of 13 residues. Here the CDR3 DNA reads TGTGCCAGCAGCGTAGGGGCTTCCGGGGAGCTGTTTTTT. It translates to CASSVGASGELFF. The full variable domain, in which reference TRBV5-6 and TRBJ2-2 provide the parts outside the CDR3, is DAGVTQSPTHLIKTRGQQVTLRCSPKSGHDTVSWYQQALGQGPQFIFQYYEEEERQRGNFPDRFSGHQFPNYSSELNVNALLLGDSALYLCASSVGASGELFFGEGSRLTVL.

The chain carries TRBV20-1 and TRBJ1-3; maybe TRBD1 (5 bases). V dropped 3 bases and J dropped 0 bases, with 15 bases sitting between them. Germline CDR1 reads DFQATT; CDR2 reads SNEGSKA (reference sequence). This CDR3 contains 16 residues. The CDR3 bases are TGCAGTGCTAGTGCCCCGAGGGGAATCTCTGGAAACACCATATATTTT. It codes for CSASAPRGISGNTIYF.

The chain has TRBV11-2 and TRBJ2-4; 14 positions agree with TRBD2. The DNA end is a closer match to TRBJ2-7, so the J assignment may be wrong. Germline values: CDR1 SGHAT, CDR2 FQNNGV. The CDR3 length is 17 residues. CDR3 sequence: CASSPRTSGRISYEQYF. CDR3 nucleotide sequence: TGTGCCAGCAGCCCCCGGACTAGCGGGAGGATCTCCTACGAGCAGTACTTC.

About this clonotype itself: With a much larger clone just one base away, this may be a read error. The V call is TRBV28, the J call TRBJ2-7, with 8 bases lining up with TRBD1. Unmatched junction bases numbered 14, after V lost 6 bases and J lost 4 bases. The germline CDR1 and CDR2 sequences are MDHEN and SYDVKM. There are 16 residues in the CDR3. The CDR3 reads CASSRRGRTGRYEQYF. CDR3 bases: TGTGCCAGCAGCCGACGGGGTCGGACAGGGAGGTACGAGCAGTACTTC. Variable domain in full (rest from reference TRBV28 and TRBJ2-7): DVKVTQSSRYLVKRTGEKVFLECVQDMDHENMFWYRQDPGLGLRLIYFSYDVKMKEKGDIPEGYSVSREKKERFSLILESASTNQTSMYLCASSRRGRTGRYEQYFGPGTRLTVT.

Of note for this clonotype: With a much larger clone just one base away, this may be a read error. J is TRBJ2-5 and V is TRBV5-1; D is possibly TRBD1 or TRBD2 (5 bases each). CDR3 length: 14 amino acids. The V gene's germline CDR1 is SGHRS and CDR2 YFSETQ. With 4 bases removed from V and 3 bases from J, the gap between germline ends came to 13 bases. The CDR3 here is CASSMGMGEETQYF. The DNA of the CDR3 is TGCGCCAGCAGCATGGGTATGGGGGAAGAGACCCAGTACTTC.

This clonotype occurred many times. V and J are TRBV7-6 and TRBJ2-5; 8 nucleotides agree with TRBD1. J was trimmed by 1 base and V by 4 bases; bases with no gene match: 2. There are 14 residues in the CDR3. Germline-derived CDR1 and CDR2 are SGHVS and FNYEAQ. This chain's CDR3 is CASSSTGGQETQYF. CDR3 DNA sequence: TGTGCCAGCAGCTCCACAGGGGGCCAAGAGACCCAGTACTTC.

This clonotype was found many times. This chain connects TRBV4-2 to TRBJ1-2; weak D call: TRBD1 (5 bases). The CDR3 sequence is 15 residues long. From germline, CDR1 is LGHNA and CDR2 YNFKEQ. Trimming shortened V by 1 base and J by 5 bases, and 14 bases separated the two germline ends. In DNA, the CDR3 is TGTGCCAGCAGCCAAGGGGGGGAGGGCGAATATGGCTACACCTTC. Its protein product is CASSQGGEGEYGYTF.

Worth noting for this clonotype: A much larger clone is a single base away; this may be a read error. The V and J genes are TRBV7-2 and TRBJ2-5; no firm D call. CDR3 length equals 11 residues. V was shortened by 5 bases and J by 11 bases, with 12 bases between the two germline ends. Germline CDR1 is SGHTA and CDR2 is FQGNSA. The CDR3 reads CASSTLNEQYF. The CDR3 DNA is TGTGCCAGCAGCACCCTCAATGAGCAGTACTTC.

This clonotype was counted many times. The V and J genes are TRBV20-1 and TRBJ2-7; 10 bases agree with TRBD2. V shed 7 bases, J shed 3 bases, and the junction held 12 bases outside the gene matches. Germline V gene lookup returns CDR1 DFQATT and CDR2 SNEGSKA (reference sequence). The CDR3 covers 15 residues. CDR3 region: CSVGKDSGGIYEQYF. The CDR3 region has the DNA TGCAGTGTGGGGAAGGATAGCGGGGGGATCTACGAGCAGTACTTC.

Ten or more counts support this clonotype. The V and J genes are TRBV27 and TRBJ1-2; D perhaps matches TRBD1 (5 bases). Germline V CDR1 and CDR2: MNHEY, SMNVEV (reference sequence). The CDR3 covers 14 residues. Trimming took 7 bases from V and 5 from J, leaving 17 bases between them. The CDR3 loop is CASKRGWGTYGYTF. The CDR3 bases are TGTGCCAGCAAAAGGGGATGGGGAACTTATGGCTACACCTTC.

V usage is TRBV5-1 and J usage is TRBJ1-2; D unresolved. Germline CDR1 SGHRS, CDR2 YFSETQ. V was shortened by 0 bases and J by 1 base, with 13 bases between the two germline ends. CDR3 length: 16 amino acids. CDR3 nucleotide sequence: TGCGCCAGCAGCTTGGGCTCCGATCCCCTTAACTATGGCTACACCTTC. Its translation is CASSLGSDPLNYGYTF.

There are many counts of this clonotype. The chain employs TRBV6-2 or TRBV6-3 and TRBJ2-1; D not resolved. The CDR3 has 14 residues. CDR1 is MNHEY and CDR2 is SVGEGT in the germline V gene. With 2 bases removed from V and 8 bases from J, the gap between germline ends came to 13 bases. The CDR3, as DNA: TGTGCCAGCAGTTACCTCCAGGACCGAGATGAGCAGTTCTTC. This translates into CASSYLQDRDEQFF.

Of note for this clonotype: The germline gene is not matched at one end of the junction; a read error may be the cause. The chain uses TRBV7-2 and TRBJ2-4; 10 bases line up with TRBD2. The J call is doubtful: the DNA matches TRBJ2-7 better. The CDR3 is 14 amino acids. Germline loops: CDR1 SGHTA, CDR2 FQGNSA. CDR3 sequence: CVSSSLAGNYEQYF. The CDR3 DNA reads as TGTGTCAGCAGCTCACTAGCGGGGAATTACGAGCAGTACTTC.

At least ten counts were recorded for this clonotype. The chain couples TRBV11-2 to TRBJ2-3; TRBD1 might be the D (5 bases). The CDR3 is 15 residues long. Germline assignment: CDR1 SGHAT and CDR2 FQNNGV. The V end was cut by 5 bases, the J end by 3 bases, with 15 bases between. CDR3 in DNA: TGTGCCAGCAGCCGCTCCCCCAGGGTAACAGATACGCAGTATTTT. Translated: CASSRSPRVTDTQYF.

This clonotype was recorded once. The germline gene is not matched at one end of the junction; a read error may be the cause. The chain employs TRBV6-2 or TRBV6-3 and TRBJ2-3; 8 positions agree with TRBD1. CDR1 is MNHEY, CDR2 SVGEGT, per germline. This CDR3 has 18 residues. For the CDR3, the DNA is TGTGTCAGCAGTGGGGATAGGACAGGGCTTCTCATCACAGACACGCAGTATTTT. Residues: CVSSGDRTGLLITDTQYF.

In this sample, this clonotype turned up many times. The chain carries TRBV9 and TRBJ2-3; 8 bases match TRBD2. CDR1 is SGDLS, CDR2 YYNGEE, per germline. This CDR3 is built from 15 residues. After removal of 4 bases from V and 3 bases from J, the junction contained 7 bases not matched to a gene. The DNA for the CDR3 is TGTGCCAGCAGCCTAGCTGGCGGGGGGACAGATACGCAGTATTTT. This gives the protein CASSLAGGGTDTQYF.